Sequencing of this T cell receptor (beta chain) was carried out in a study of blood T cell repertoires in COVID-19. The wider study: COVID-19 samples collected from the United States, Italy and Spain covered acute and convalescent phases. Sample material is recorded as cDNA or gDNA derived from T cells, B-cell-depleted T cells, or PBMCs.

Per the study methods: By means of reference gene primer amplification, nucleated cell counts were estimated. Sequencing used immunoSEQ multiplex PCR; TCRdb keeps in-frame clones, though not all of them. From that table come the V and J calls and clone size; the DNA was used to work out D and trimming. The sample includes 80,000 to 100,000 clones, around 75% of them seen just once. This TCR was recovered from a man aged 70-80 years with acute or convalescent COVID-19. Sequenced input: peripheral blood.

The CDR3: CASSISSGGVIYEQYF. The CDR3 coding sequence is TGTGCCAGTAGTATCTCCTCGGGGGGAGTGATCTACGAGCAGTACTTC. The gene calls are TRBV19 and TRBJ2-7; 7 nucleotides align to TRBD2. The CDR3 totals 16 residues. The junction had 11 bases not matched to a gene; V was cut back by 3 bases and J by 3 bases. Germline CDR1 LNHDA, CDR2 SQIVND (reference sequence).